The TCR beta chain described here comes from a study of blood T cell repertoires in COVID-19. The V gene end was trimmed by 5 bases and the J gene end by 8 bases; junction bases not matched to a gene: 16. This CDR3 region has 16 residues. Germline V gene lookup returns CDR1 KGHDR and CDR2 SFDVKD. In the authors' workflow: Estimated nucleated cell counts came from reference gene primer amplification. The protocol was immunoSEQ multiplex PCR, while the TCRdb copy is restricted to in-frame clones and leaves out a portion. V, J and clone size are those of that table, while D and trimming were read from the DNA. Found here are over 150,000 clones, about 88% of them singletons; the top ten hold 2.5% to 3%.

The sequencing sample was made of peripheral blood. The sequence was collected from a middle-aged man with active or convalescent COVID-19. This chain uses TRBV24-1 with TRBJ1-2; 7 bases map to TRBD1. For the CDR3, the DNA is TGTGCCACCAGTGGCCCTGGAAAAAACAGGGGTGGCGGCTACACCTTC. It encodes CATSGPGKNRGGGYTF.